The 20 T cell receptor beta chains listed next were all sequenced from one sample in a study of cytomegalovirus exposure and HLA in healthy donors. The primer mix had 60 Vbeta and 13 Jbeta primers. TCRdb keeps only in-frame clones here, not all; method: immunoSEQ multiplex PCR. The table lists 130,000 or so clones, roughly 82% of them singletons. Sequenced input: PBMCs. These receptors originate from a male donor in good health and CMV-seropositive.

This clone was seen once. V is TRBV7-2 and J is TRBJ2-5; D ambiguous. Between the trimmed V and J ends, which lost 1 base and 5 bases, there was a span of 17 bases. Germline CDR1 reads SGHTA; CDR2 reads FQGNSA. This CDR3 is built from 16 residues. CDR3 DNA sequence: TGTGCCAGCAGCTTAGGGGTAGGCTCCCTCGGGGAGACCCAGTACTTC. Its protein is CASSLGVGSLGETQYF.

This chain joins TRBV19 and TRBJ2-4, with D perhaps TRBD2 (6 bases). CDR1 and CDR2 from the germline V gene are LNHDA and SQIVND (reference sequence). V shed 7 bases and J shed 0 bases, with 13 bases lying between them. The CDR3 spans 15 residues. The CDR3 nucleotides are TGTGCCAGTACCTCTGGCGGGATAGCCAAAAACATTCAGTACTTC. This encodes CASTSGGIAKNIQYF.

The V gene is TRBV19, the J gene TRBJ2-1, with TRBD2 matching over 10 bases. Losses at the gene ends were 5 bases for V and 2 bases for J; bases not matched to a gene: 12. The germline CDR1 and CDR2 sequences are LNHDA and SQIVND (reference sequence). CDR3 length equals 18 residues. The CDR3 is CASSAMGLSGRAYNEQFF. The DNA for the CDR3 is TGTGCCAGTAGTGCAATGGGCCTCAGCGGGAGGGCCTACAATGAGCAGTTCTTC.

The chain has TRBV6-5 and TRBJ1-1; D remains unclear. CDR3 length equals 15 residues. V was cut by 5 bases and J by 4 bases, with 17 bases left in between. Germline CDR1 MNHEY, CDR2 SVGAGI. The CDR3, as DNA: TGTGCCAGCAGTCCCCCCGGGATCTGGGCCACTGAAGCTTTCTTT. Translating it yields CASSPPGIWATEAFF.

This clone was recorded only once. The CDR3 region has the DNA TGTGCCAGCAGTCAACTAGCGGGGGGCCCAGATACGCAGTATTTT. It codes for CASSQLAGGPDTQYF. The rearrangement joins TRBV6-4 to TRBJ2-3, with 12 bases identical to TRBD2. CDR1 is MRHNA and CDR2 is SNTAGT in the germline V gene. V was pared by 5 bases and J by 4 bases, with 4 bases of the junction left unmatched. CDR3 length: 15 residues.

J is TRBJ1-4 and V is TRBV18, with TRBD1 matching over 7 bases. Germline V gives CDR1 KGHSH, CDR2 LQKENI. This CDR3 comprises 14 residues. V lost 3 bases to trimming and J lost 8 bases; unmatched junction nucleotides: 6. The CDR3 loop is CASSPNRGKEKLFF. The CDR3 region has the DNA TGTGCCAGCTCACCGAACAGGGGAAAAGAAAAACTGTTTTTT.

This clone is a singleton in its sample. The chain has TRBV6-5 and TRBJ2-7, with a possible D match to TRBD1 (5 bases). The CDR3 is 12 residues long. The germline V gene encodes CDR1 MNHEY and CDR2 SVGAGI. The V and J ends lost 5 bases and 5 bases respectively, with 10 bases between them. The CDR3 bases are TGTGCCAGCAGTCCAGGGTACCACGAGCAGTACTTC. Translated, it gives CASSPGYHEQYF.

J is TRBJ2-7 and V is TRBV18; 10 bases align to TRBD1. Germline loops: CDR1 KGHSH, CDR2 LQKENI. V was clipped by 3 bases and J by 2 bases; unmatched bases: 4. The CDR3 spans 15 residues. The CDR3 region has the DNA TGTGCCAGCTCACCCGGGACAGGGGTCACCTACGAGCAGTACTTC. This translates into CASSPGTGVTYEQYF.

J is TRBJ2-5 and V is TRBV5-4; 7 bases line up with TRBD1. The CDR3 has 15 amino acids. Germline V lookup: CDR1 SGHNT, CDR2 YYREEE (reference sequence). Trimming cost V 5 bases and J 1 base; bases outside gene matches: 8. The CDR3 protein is CASRLPGQAQETQYF. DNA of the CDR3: TGTGCCAGCAGACTCCCAGGACAGGCCCAAGAGACCCAGTACTTC.

This CDR3 is CASSEGTGAGNTIYF. For the CDR3, the DNA is TGTGCCAGCAGTGAAGGGACAGGAGCTGGAAACACCATATATTTT. The chain has TRBV6-1 and TRBJ1-3, with 7 bases identical to TRBD1. Germline CDR1 MNHNS, CDR2 SASEGT. This CDR3 has 15 residues. The V segment lost 1 base and the J segment 2 bases; nucleotides outside the gene matches: 2.

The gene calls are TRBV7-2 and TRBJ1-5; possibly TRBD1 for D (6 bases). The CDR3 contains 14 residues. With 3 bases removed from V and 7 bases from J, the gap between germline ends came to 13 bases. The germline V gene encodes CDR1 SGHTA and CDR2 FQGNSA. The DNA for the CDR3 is TGTGCCAGCAGCTTGAGGAGACAGGAGCAGCCCCAGCATTTT. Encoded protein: CASSLRRQEQPQHF.

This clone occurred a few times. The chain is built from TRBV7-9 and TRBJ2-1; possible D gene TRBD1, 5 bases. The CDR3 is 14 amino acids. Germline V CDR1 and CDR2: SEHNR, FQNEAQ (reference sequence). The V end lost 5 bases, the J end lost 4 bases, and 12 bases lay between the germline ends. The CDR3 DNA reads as TGTGCCAGCAGCATAGGACACCAGTACAATGAGCAGTTCTTC. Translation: CASSIGHQYNEQFF.

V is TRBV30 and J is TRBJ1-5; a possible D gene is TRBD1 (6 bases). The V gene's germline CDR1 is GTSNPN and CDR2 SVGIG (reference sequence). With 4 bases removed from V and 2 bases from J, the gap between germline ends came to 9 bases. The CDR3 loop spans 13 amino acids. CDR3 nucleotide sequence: TGTGCCTGGAATTCAGGGGGCAATCAGCCCCAGCATTTT. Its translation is CAWNSGGNQPQHF.

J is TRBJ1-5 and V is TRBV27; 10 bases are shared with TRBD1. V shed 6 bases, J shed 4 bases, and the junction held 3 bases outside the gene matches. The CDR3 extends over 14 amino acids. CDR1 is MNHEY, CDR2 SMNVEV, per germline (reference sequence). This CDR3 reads CASSRDRGNQPQHF. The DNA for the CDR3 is TGTGCCAGCAGCCGGGACAGGGGAAATCAGCCCCAGCATTTT.

As DNA, the CDR3 is TGTGCCAGCAGTTATGACAGGGCGGCCCAGCCCCAGCATTTT. Amino acids: CASSYDRAAQPQHF. The V and J genes are TRBV6-5 and TRBJ1-5, with 7 bases aligning to TRBD1. J lost 7 bases, V lost 3 bases, and 6 bases had no gene match. Germline CDR1 and CDR2: MNHEY and SVGAGI. CDR3 length equals 14 residues.

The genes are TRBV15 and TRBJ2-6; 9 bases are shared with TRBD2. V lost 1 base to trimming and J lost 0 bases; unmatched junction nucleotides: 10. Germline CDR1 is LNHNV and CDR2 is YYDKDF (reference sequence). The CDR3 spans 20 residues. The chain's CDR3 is CATSRGAGGPIRSGANVLTF. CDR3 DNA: TGTGCCACCAGCAGAGGCGCGGGGGGGCCCATCCGCTCTGGGGCCAACGTCCTGACTTTC.

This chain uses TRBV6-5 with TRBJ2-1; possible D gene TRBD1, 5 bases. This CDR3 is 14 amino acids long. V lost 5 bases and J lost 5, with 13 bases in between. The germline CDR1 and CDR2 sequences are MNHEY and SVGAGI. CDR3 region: CASSVRAGNNEQFF. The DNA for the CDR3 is TGTGCCAGCAGTGTTCGAGCAGGGAACAATGAGCAGTTCTTC.

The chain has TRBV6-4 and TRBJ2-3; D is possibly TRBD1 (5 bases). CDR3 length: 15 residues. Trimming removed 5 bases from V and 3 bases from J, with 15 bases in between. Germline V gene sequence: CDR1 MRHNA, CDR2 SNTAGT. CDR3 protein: CASSPPRDGTDTQYF. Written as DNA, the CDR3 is TGTGCCAGCAGTCCCCCCAGGGATGGGACAGATACGCAGTATTTT.

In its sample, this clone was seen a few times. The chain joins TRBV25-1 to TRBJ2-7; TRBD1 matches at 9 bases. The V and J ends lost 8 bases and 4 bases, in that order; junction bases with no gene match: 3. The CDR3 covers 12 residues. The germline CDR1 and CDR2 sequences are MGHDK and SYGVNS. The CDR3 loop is CASGTGWYEQYF. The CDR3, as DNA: TGTGCCAGCGGGACAGGGTGGTACGAGCAGTACTTC.

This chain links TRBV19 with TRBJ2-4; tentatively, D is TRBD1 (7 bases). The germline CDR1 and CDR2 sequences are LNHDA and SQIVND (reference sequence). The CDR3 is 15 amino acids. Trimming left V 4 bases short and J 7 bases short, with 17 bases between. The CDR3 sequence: CASSKMEGRGNIQYF. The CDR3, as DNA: TGTGCCAGTAGTAAGATGGAGGGCAGGGGGAACATTCAGTACTTC.